Each of the 21 T cell receptor beta chains below was sequenced from the same sample in a study of blood T cell repertoires in COVID-19. Sequencing was performed with immunoSEQ multiplex PCR; in TCRdb, only in-frame clones are kept and a portion is missing. This table has over 200,000 clones, around 79% appearing once. What was sequenced was peripheral blood. Source of these receptors: an elderly woman with acute or convalescent COVID-19.

J is TRBJ1-1 and V is TRBV2; D might be TRBD1 (5 bases). CDR3 length: 13 residues. Trimming removed 8 bases at V and 4 bases at J, with 14 bases between. CDR1 is SNHLY, CDR2 FYNNEI, per germline. Here the CDR3 reads CASGNQRGTEAFF. The CDR3 nucleotides are TGTGCCAGCGGGAACCAAAGGGGCACTGAAGCTTTCTTT.

The chain combines TRBV6-6 with TRBJ1-1; D possibly corresponds to TRBD1 (5 bases). V was trimmed by 6 bases and J by 6 bases, leaving 23 bases between them. This CDR3 spans 16 amino acids. Germline lookup yields CDR1 MNHNY and CDR2 SVGAGI (reference sequence). CDR3 in amino acids: CASSHQSTGTVPEAFF. The CDR3 nucleotides read TGTGCCAGCAGCCACCAATCTACCGGGACTGTCCCTGAAGCTTTCTTT.

The chain links TRBV28 to TRBJ2-5; TRBD1 aligns across 11 bases. The CDR3 totals 17 residues. The V and J ends lost 5 bases and 1 base, in that order; junction bases with no gene match: 9. From germline, CDR1 is MDHEN and CDR2 SYDVKM. The CDR3 is CASSPKPGTGGQETQYF. The DNA of the CDR3 is TGTGCCAGCAGTCCAAAACCCGGGACAGGGGGCCAAGAGACCCAGTACTTC.

The chain uses TRBV18 and TRBJ1-3; D is ambiguous. The CDR3 is made up of 16 amino acids. Germline lookup yields CDR1 KGHSH and CDR2 LQKENI. Trimming left V 2 bases short and J 0 bases short, with 11 bases between. The CDR3 DNA follows: TGTGCCAGCTCACCAGGAGACTCCCGCTCTGGAAACACCATATATTTT. As protein: CASSPGDSRSGNTIYF.

Concerning this clone itself: Other DNA sequences in this specimen translate into the identical CDR3. The CDR3 DNA follows: TGTGCCAGCAGTCGACAGGGCTCTAACTATGGCTACACCTTC. It is translated as CASSRQGSNYGYTF. This chain uses TRBV6-5 with TRBJ1-2; 7 nucleotides align to TRBD1. Germline values: CDR1 MNHEY, CDR2 SVGAGI. V lost 5 bases, J lost 0 bases, and 3 bases stayed unmatched. The CDR3 extends over 14 amino acids.

The gene calls are TRBV2 and TRBJ2-1, with D unresolved. Trimming shortened V by 0 bases and J by 13 bases, and 7 bases separated the two germline ends. Germline V lookup: CDR1 SNHLY, CDR2 FYNNEI. The CDR3 covers 11 residues. The CDR3 DNA follows: TGTGCCAGCAGTGAAGCGCGGTTACAGTTCTTC. Its translation is CASSEARLQFF.

Concerning this clone itself: The junction departs from germline at one end; a sequencing error may be responsible. The chain combines TRBV6-5 with TRBJ2-7, with D possibly being TRBD1 (6 bases). Germline CDR1 MNHEY, CDR2 SVGAGI. The CDR3 totals 11 residues. The CDR3 region has the DNA TGTGCCAGCAGTACAGGGTACGGGCAGTACTTC. Translation gives CASSTGYGQYF.

This rearrangement joins TRBV29-1 to TRBJ2-2; 8 bases are a match to TRBD1. Per germline, CDR1 SQVTM and CDR2 ANQGSEA. V lost 7 bases, J lost 7 bases, and 11 bases stayed unmatched. This CDR3 comprises 14 residues. CDR3 coding DNA: TGCAGCGGATTACGACAGGGGACTGGCGGGGAGCTGTTTTTT. Translating it yields CSGLRQGTGGELFF.

The sample holds a few counts of this clone. The chain has TRBV5-6 and TRBJ1-3; no clear D. The CDR3 runs to 18 residues. Trimming shortened V by 3 bases and J by 0 bases, and 19 bases separated the two germline ends. Per germline, CDR1 SGHDT and CDR2 YYEEEE. The CDR3 bases are TGTGCCAGCAGCTCCTTGCGGGGAAACGTCGACTCTGGAAACACCATATATTTT. Translation gives CASSSLRGNVDSGNTIYF.

This clone was picked up one time. The V call is TRBV7-9, the J call TRBJ2-5; weak D call: TRBD2 (6 bases). Germline V gene data show CDR1 as SEHNR and CDR2 as FQNEAQ (reference sequence). Trimming shortened V by 1 base and J by 2 bases, and 11 bases separated the two germline ends. This CDR3 contains 15 residues. The CDR3 DNA sequence: TGTGCCAGCAGCTTAGGCGGGACCACACAAGAGACCCAGTACTTC. Protein: CASSLGGTTQETQYF.

This chain joins TRBV3-1 (or the pseudogene TRBV3-2) and TRBJ2-1, with D maybe TRBD2 (7 bases). The germline V gene has CDR1 LGHDT and CDR2 YNNKEL (reference sequence). The germline V and J ends were trimmed by 6 bases and 9 bases, with 12 bases remaining between them. CDR3 length: 12 residues. CDR3 sequence (DNA): TGTGCCAGCAGAGGGGGGGGCCGTGAGCAGTTCTTC. Translation gives CASRGGGREQFF.

V usage is TRBV5-6 and J usage is TRBJ2-5; the D gene is possibly TRBD1 (5 bases). The V gene lost 4 bases and the J gene lost 2 bases, with 12 bases spanning the gap. This CDR3 comprises 14 residues. Germline V gene lookup returns CDR1 SGHDT and CDR2 YYEEEE. DNA for the CDR3: TGTGCCAGCAGCAAGGGGAATGGGCAAGAGACCCAGTACTTC. Its protein is CASSKGNGQETQYF.

This clone was found a few times. The V gene is TRBV4-1, the J gene TRBJ2-7, with TRBD2 matching 7 bases. CDR1 is MGHRA, CDR2 YSYEKL, per germline. V was pared by 6 bases and J by 6 bases, with 17 bases of the junction left unmatched. The CDR3 contains 16 residues. The CDR3 bases are TGCGCCAGCAGGTCATCCCCCGGGGGGTTCGGAGGCGAGCAGTACTTC. Translating gives CASRSSPGGFGGEQYF.

The CDR3 DNA sequence: TGTGCCAGCAGCTTAGGGACGGGGGGTTACTACAATGAGCAGTTCTTC. Its translation is CASSLGTGGYYNEQFF. This chain joins TRBV7-8 and TRBJ2-1, with 7 bases matching TRBD2. Germline CDR1 SGHVS, CDR2 FQNEAQ. The CDR3 sequence is 16 residues long. Trimming took 1 base from V and 3 from J; bases not matched to a gene: 6.

CDR3 residues: CASSGGLTVAKNIQYF. As DNA, the CDR3 is TGTGCCAGCAGTGGGGGCCTGACAGTAGCCAAAAACATTCAGTACTTC. The genes are TRBV6-1 and TRBJ2-4, with D perhaps TRBD1 (5 bases). The CDR3 is made up of 16 amino acids. Germline V gene sequence: CDR1 MNHNS, CDR2 SASEGT. V gave up 4 bases and J gave up 0 bases, with 13 bases separating them.

The chain is built from TRBV11-2 and TRBJ1-1; TRBD1 matches at 12 bases. Germline CDR1 and CDR2: SGHAT and FQNNGV. This CDR3 contains 17 residues. V shed 1 base, J shed 5 bases, and the junction held 8 bases outside the gene matches. In DNA form, the CDR3 reads TGTGCCAGCAGCTTAGGGGACAGGGGGCGGAGTGATACTGAAGCTTTCTTT. Translation: CASSLGDRGRSDTEAFF.

The chain carries TRBV25-1 and TRBJ2-1; possibly TRBD1 for D (5 bases). In germline, CDR1 is MGHDK, CDR2 SYGVNS. Trimming cost V 2 bases and J 4 bases, with 12 bases left between them. The CDR3 extends over 15 amino acids. This CDR3 reads CASSEARVGYNEQFF. As DNA, the CDR3 is TGTGCCAGCAGTGAAGCCAGGGTAGGTTACAATGAGCAGTTCTTC.

The rearrangement links TRBV29-1 to TRBJ1-1; TRBD1 is a possible D gene (5 bases). V shed 7 bases and J shed 0 bases, with 15 bases lying between them. CDR3 length: 14 amino acids. CDR1 is SQVTM and CDR2 is ANQGSEA in the germline V gene. CDR3 sequence: CSAPPGNMNTEAFF. CDR3 coding DNA: TGCAGCGCTCCCCCAGGGAACATGAACACTGAAGCTTTCTTT.

The V gene is TRBV5-1, the J gene TRBJ1-5; TRBD1 matches at 8 bases. V shed 1 base, J shed 3 bases, and the junction held 3 bases outside the gene matches. CDR3 length: 15 amino acids. Germline CDR1 and CDR2: SGHRS and YFSETQ. Written as DNA, the CDR3 is TGCGCCAGCAGCTTGCGGGGACAGGACAATCAGCCCCAGCATTTT. Translation gives CASSLRGQDNQPQHF.

This clone was picked up many times. The chain uses TRBV6-4 and TRBJ1-6, with D perhaps TRBD1 (5 bases). The V end was cut by 0 bases, the J end by 10 bases, with 10 bases between. The CDR3 runs to 14 residues. Per the germline V gene, CDR1 is MRHNA and CDR2 is SNTAGT. CDR3 residues: CASSDSGEVSPLHF. In DNA, the CDR3 is TGTGCCAGCAGTGACTCAGGGGAGGTCTCACCCCTCCACTTT.

V and J are TRBV5-8 and TRBJ2-3; 10 bases are shared with TRBD2. Per the germline V gene, CDR1 is SGHTS and CDR2 is YDEGEE. V lost 1 base to trimming and J lost 1 base; unmatched junction nucleotides: 6. CDR3 length equals 17 residues. The CDR3 nucleotides read TGTGCCAGCAGCTTGTGGCTAGCGGGGGACGGCACAGATACGCAGTATTTT. As protein: CASSLWLAGDGTDTQYF.